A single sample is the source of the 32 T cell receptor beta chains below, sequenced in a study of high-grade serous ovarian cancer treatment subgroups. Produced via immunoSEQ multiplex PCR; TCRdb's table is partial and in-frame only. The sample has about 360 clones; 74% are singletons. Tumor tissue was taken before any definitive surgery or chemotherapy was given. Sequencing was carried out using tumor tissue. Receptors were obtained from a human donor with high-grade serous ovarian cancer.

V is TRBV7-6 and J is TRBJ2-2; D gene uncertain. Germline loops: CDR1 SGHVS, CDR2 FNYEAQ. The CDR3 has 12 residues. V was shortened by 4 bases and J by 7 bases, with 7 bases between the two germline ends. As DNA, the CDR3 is TGTGCCAGCAGCTCCCCGGGCGGGGAGCTGTTTTTT. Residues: CASSSPGGELFF.

The CDR3 region has the DNA TGTGCCAGCAGCTTGGGAGGGACGGGAGAGCAGTACTTC. It encodes CASSLGGTGEQYF. The genes are TRBV11-2 and TRBJ2-7; 7 bases match TRBD2. The CDR3 is 13 amino acids. Per germline, CDR1 SGHAT and CDR2 FQNNGV. J was trimmed by 7 bases and V by 3 bases; bases with no gene match: 6. The full variable domain, with the rest looked up from reference TRBV11-2 and TRBJ2-7, is EAGVAQSPRYKIIEKRQSVAFWCNPISGHATLYWYQQILGQGPKLLIQFQNNGVVDDSQLPKDRFSAERLKGVDSTLKIQPAKLEDSAVYLCASSLGGTGEQYFGPGTRLTVT.

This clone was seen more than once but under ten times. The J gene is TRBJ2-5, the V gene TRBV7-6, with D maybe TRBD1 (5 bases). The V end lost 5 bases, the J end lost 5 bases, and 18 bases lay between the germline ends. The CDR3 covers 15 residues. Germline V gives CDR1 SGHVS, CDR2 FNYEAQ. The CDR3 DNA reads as TGTGCCAGCAGCCCCCCTGGACGACCAGGGGAGACCCAGTACTTC. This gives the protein CASSPPGRPGETQYF. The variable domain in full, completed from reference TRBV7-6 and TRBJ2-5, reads GAGVSQSPRYKVTKRGQDVALRCDPISGHVSLYWYRQALGQGPEFLTYFNYEAQQDKSGLPNDRFSAERPEGSISTLTIQRTEQRDSAMYRCASSPPGRPGETQYFGPGTRLLVL.

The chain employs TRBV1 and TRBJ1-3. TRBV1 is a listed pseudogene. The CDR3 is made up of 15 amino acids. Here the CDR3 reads CTSSQGGKAGNTIYF. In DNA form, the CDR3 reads TGCACCAGCAGCCAAGGGGGTAAGGCTGGAAACACCATATATTTT.

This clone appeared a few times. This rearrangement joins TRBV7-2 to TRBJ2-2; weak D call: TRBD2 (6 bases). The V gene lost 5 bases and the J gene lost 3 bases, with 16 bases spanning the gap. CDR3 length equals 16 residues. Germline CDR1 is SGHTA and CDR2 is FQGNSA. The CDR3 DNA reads TGTGCCAGCAGCCCGACGACTAGAATCTACACCGGGGAGCTGTTTTTT. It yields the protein CASSPTTRIYTGELFF.

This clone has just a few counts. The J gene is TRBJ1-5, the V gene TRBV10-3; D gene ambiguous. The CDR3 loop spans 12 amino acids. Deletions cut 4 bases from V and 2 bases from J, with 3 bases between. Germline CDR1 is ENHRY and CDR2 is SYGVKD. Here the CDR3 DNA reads TGTGCCATCAGTGTGGGCAATCAGCCCCAGCATTTT. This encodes CAISVGNQPQHF.

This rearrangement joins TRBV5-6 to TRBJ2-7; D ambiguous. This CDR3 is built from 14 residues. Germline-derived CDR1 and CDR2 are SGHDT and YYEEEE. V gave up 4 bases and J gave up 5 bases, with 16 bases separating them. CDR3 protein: CASSPTFQSNEQYF. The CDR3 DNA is TGTGCCAGCAGCCCGACATTTCAGAGCAACGAGCAGTACTTC.

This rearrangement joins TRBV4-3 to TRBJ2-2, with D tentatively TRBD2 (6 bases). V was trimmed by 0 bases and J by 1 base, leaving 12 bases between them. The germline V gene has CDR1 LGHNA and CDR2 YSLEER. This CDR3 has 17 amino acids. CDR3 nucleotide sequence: TGCGCCAGCAGCCAAGATGGTGGGGGAGGGAACACCGGGGAGCTGTTTTTT. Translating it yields CASSQDGGGGNTGELFF.

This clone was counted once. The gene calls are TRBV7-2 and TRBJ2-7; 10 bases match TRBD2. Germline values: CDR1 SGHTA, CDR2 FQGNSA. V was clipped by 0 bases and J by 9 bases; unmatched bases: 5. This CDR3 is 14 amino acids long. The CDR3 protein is CASSLAQAGGLQYF. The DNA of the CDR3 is TGTGCCAGCAGCTTAGCACAAGCGGGAGGGCTGCAGTACTTC.

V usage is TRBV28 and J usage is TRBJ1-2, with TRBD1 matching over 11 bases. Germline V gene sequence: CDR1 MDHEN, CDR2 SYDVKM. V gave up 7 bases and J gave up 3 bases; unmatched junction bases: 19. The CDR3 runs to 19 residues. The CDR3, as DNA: TGTGCCAGCACAGGGACAGGGGGAACCCTACGCAGACTCCACTATGGCTACACCTTC. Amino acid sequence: CASTGTGGTLRRLHYGYTF.

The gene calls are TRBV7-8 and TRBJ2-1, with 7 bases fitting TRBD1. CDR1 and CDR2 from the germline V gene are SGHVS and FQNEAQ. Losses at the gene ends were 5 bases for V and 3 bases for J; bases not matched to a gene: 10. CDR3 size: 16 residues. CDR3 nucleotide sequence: TGTGCCAGCAGCGTCGACAGGGATTATCGCTACAATGAGCAGTTCTTC. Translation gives CASSVDRDYRYNEQFF.

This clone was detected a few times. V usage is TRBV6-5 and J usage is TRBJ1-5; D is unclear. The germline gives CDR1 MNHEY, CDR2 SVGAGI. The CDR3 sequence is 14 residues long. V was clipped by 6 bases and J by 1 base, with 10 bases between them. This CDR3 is CASSPSGSNQPQHF. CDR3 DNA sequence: TGTGCCAGCAGCCCTTCGGGCAGCAATCAGCCCCAGCATTTT.

The CDR3 DNA reads TGTGCCAGCAGCTCCCAGGGAGAGACCCAGTACTTC. Residues: CASSSQGETQYF. The rearrangement uses TRBV6-1 and TRBJ2-5, with D possibly being TRBD1 (5 bases). The germline gives CDR1 MNHNS, CDR2 SASEGT. The V end was cut by 6 bases, the J end by 4 bases, with 9 bases between. This CDR3 spans 12 amino acids.

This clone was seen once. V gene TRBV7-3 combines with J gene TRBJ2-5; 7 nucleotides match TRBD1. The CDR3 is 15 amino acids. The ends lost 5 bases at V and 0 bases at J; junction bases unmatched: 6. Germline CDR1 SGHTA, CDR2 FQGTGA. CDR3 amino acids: CASSPTGSHQETQYF. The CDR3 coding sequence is TGTGCCAGCAGCCCGACAGGGTCCCACCAAGAGACCCAGTACTTC.

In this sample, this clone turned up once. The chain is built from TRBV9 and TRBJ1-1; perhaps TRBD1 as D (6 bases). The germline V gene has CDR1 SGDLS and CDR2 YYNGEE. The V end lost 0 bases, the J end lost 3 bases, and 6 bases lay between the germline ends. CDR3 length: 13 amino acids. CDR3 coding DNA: TGTGCCAGCAGCGTAGGACAGGACACTGAAGCTTTCTTT. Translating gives CASSVGQDTEAFF.

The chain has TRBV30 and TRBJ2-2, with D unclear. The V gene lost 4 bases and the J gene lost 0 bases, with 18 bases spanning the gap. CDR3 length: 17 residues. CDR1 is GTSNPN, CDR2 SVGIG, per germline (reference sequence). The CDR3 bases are TGTGCCTGGAACCGCGCCCCCACAGTGGCGAACACCGGGGAGCTGTTTTTT. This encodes CAWNRAPTVANTGELFF.

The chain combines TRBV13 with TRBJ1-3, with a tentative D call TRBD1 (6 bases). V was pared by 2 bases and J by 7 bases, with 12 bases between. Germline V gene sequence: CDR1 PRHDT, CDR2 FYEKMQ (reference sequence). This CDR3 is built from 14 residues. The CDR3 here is CASSLRQGTNTIYF. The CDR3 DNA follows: TGTGCCAGCAGCTTAAGGCAGGGGACGAACACCATATATTTT.

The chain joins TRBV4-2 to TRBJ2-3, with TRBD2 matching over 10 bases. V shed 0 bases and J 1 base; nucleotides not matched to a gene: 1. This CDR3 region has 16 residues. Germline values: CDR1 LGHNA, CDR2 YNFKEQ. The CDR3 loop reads CASSQDLAGGTDTQYF. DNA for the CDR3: TGTGCCAGCAGCCAAGATCTAGCGGGGGGCACAGATACGCAGTATTTT.

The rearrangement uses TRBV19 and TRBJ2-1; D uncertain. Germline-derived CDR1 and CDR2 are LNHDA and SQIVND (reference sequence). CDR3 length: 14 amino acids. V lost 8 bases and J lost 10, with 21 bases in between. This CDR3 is CASQPQAGFWEQFF. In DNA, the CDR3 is TGTGCCAGTCAACCTCAGGCCGGGTTCTGGGAGCAGTTCTTC.

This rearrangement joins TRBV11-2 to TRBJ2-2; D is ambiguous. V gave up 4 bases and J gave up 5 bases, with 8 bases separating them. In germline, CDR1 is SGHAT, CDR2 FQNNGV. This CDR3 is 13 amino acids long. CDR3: CASSYEMTGELFF. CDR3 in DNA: TGTGCCAGCAGCTATGAGATGACCGGGGAGCTGTTTTTT.

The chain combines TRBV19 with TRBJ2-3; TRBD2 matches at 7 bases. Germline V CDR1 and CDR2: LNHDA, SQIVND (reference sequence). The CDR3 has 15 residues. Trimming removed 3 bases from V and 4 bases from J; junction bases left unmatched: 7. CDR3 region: CASSMGGSGADTQYF. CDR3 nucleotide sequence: TGTGCCAGTAGTATGGGAGGGAGCGGCGCAGATACGCAGTATTTT.

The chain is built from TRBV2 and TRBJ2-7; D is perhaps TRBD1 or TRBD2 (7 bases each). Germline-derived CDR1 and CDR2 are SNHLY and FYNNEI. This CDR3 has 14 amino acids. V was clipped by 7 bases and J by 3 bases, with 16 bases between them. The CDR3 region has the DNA TGTGCCAGCATTTTCAGGGGGGGGAGCTACGAGCAGTACTTC. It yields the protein CASIFRGGSYEQYF.

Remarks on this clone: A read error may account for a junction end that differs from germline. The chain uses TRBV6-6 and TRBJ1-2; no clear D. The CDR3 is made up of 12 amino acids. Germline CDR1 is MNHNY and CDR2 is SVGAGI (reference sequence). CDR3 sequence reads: CASSSQIPNSDF. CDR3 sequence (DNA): TGTGCCAGCAGCAGTCAAATCCCCAACTCAGACTTC.

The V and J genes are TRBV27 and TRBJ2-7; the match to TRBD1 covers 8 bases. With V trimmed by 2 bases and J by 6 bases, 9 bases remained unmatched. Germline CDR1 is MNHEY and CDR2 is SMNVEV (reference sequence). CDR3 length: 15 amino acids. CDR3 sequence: CASSLDLTGVGEQYF. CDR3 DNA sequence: TGTGCCAGCAGTTTAGACCTGACAGGGGTTGGCGAGCAGTACTTC.

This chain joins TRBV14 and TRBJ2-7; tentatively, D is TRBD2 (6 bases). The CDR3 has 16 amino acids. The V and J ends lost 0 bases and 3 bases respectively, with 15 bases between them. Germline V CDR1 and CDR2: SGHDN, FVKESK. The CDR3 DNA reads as TGTGCCAGCAGCCAAGACCCAATAGCGGCCCTCTACGAGCAGTACTTC. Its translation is CASSQDPIAALYEQYF.

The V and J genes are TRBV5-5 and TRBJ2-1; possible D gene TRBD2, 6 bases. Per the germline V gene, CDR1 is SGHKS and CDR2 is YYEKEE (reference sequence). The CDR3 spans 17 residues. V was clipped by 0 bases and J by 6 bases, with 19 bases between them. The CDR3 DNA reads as TGTGCCAGCAGCTTGGAAGGGTCAGGGTTGGGGGGCAATGAGCAGTTCTTC. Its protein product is CASSLEGSGLGGNEQFF.

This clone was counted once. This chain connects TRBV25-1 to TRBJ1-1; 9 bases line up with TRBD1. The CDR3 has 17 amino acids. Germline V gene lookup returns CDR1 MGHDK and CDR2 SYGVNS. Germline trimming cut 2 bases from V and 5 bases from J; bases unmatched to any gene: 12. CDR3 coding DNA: TGTGCCAGCAGTGAAAGTTTACAGGGGGCTACGGGGACTGAAGCTTTCTTT. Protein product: CASSESLQGATGTEAFF.

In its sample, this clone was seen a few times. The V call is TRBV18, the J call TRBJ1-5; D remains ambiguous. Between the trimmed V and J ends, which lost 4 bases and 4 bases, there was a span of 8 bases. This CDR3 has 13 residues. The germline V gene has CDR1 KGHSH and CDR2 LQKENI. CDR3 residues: CASSQGRNQPQHF. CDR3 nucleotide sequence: TGTGCCAGCTCACAGGGAAGGAATCAGCCCCAGCATTTT.

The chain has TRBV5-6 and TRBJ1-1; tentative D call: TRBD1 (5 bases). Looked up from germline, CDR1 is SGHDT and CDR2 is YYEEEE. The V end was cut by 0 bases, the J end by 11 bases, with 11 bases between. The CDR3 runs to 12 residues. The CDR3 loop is CASSLAQGWAFF. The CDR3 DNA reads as TGTGCCAGCAGCTTGGCCCAGGGCTGGGCTTTCTTT.

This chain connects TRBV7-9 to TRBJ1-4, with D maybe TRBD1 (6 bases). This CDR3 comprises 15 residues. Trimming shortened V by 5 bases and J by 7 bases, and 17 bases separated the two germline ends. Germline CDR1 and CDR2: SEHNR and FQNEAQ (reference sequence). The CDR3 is CASSPRGRGREKLFF. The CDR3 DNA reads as TGTGCCAGCAGCCCCAGGGGCAGGGGTCGTGAAAAACTGTTTTTT.

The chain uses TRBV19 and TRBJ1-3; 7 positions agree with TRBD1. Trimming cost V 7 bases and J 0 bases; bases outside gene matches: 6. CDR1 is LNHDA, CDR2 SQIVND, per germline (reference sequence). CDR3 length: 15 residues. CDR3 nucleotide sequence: TGTGCCAGTAATCGACAGGGTGACTCTGGAAACACCATATATTTT. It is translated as CASNRQGDSGNTIYF. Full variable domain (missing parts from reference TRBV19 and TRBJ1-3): DGGITQSPKYLFRKEGQNVTLSCEQNLNHDAMYWYRQDPGQGLRLIYYSQIVNDFQKGDIAEGYSVSREKKESFPLTVTSAQKNPTAFYLCASNRQGDSGNTIYFGEGSWLTVV.

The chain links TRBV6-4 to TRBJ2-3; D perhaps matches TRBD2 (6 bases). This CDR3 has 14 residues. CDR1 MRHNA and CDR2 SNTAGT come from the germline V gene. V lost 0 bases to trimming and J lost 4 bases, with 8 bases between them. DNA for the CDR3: TGTGCCAGCAGTGACTCAGGGGAGGCAGATACGCAGTATTTT. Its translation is CASSDSGEADTQYF.